The next 32 T cell receptor beta chains were all read from a single sample in a study of blood T cell repertoires in COVID-19. Assay: immunoSEQ multiplex PCR; the TCRdb copy retains only in-frame clones and omits some. The sample shows fewer than 600,000 clones, roughly 90% of them seen only once. Specimen: PBMCs or T cells enriched from blood (not recorded which). These receptors originate from a woman aged 40 to 55 who had recovered from COVID-19.

A single count supports this clone. The rearrangement joins TRBV5-1 to TRBJ1-4, with D tentatively TRBD1 (5 bases). Trimming left V 0 bases short and J 0 bases short, with 6 bases between. Germline V gene sequence: CDR1 SGHRS, CDR2 YFSETQ. The CDR3 length is 15 residues. DNA of the CDR3: TGCGCCAGCAGCTTGGAGGGGACAACTAATGAAAAACTGTTTTTT. Translation gives CASSLEGTTNEKLFF.

V and J are TRBV19 and TRBJ2-7, with 10 bases matching TRBD2. The V gene's germline CDR1 is LNHDA and CDR2 SQIVND (reference sequence). This CDR3 has 15 residues. The junction had 6 bases not matched to a gene; V was cut back by 4 bases and J by 3 bases. CDR3 sequence (DNA): TGTGCCAGTAGTACTCTAGCGGGGGATCGCTACGAGCAGTACTTC. Translation gives CASSTLAGDRYEQYF. The full variable domain, with the rest looked up from reference TRBV19 and TRBJ2-7, is DGGITQSPKYLFRKEGQNVTLSCEQNLNHDAMYWYRQDPGQGLRLIYYSQIVNDFQKGDIAEGYSVSREKKESFPLTVTSAQKNPTAFYLCASSTLAGDRYEQYFGPGTRLTVT.

The V call is TRBV3-1 (or the pseudogene TRBV3-2), the J call TRBJ1-4, with D possibly TRBD1 on 5 matching bases. Between the trimmed V and J ends, which lost 0 bases and 7 bases, there was a span of 15 bases. CDR1 is LGHDT, CDR2 YNNKEL, per germline (reference sequence). The CDR3 is 16 amino acids. The CDR3 reads CASSQDQEGFSEKLFF. CDR3 DNA: TGTGCCAGCAGCCAAGATCAGGAGGGGTTTTCTGAAAAACTGTTTTTT.

The gene calls are TRBV7-6 and TRBJ2-3; TRBD2 agrees at 7 bases. Per the germline V gene, CDR1 is SGHVS and CDR2 is FNYEAQ. V was pared by 1 base and J by 2 bases, with 6 bases of the junction left unmatched. The CDR3 loop spans 16 amino acids. This CDR3 is CASSLGPSGTTDTQYF. In nucleotides, the CDR3 is TGTGCCAGCAGCTTAGGTCCTAGCGGAACCACAGATACGCAGTATTTT. Filled out from reference TRBV7-6 and TRBJ2-3, the complete variable domain reads GAGVSQSPRYKVTKRGQDVALRCDPISGHVSLYWYRQALGQGPEFLTYFNYEAQQDKSGLPNDRFSAERPEGSISTLTIQRTEQRDSAMYRCASSLGPSGTTDTQYFGPGTRLTVL.

CDR3 sequence reads: CASSDLDRMAFF. In nucleotides, the CDR3 is TGTGCCAGCAGTGACCTAGACAGGATGGCTTTCTTT. The chain uses TRBV6-4 and TRBJ1-1, with D perhaps TRBD1 (6 bases). Trimming removed 2 bases from V and 11 bases from J, with 12 bases in between. Germline V gene sequence: CDR1 MRHNA, CDR2 SNTAGT. The CDR3 is 12 residues long.

This rearrangement joins TRBV7-2 to TRBJ2-1, with 11 bases that match TRBD2. J lost 2 bases, V lost 4 bases, and 13 bases had no gene match. The length of the CDR3 is 19 residues. Germline-derived CDR1 and CDR2 are SGHTA and FQGNSA. The CDR3 DNA follows: TGTGCCAGCAGCTCCCTCGTGCGTACTAGCGGGGGCGCCTACAATGAGCAGTTCTTC. Amino acids: CASSSLVRTSGGAYNEQFF.

V and J are TRBV9 and TRBJ2-7; D is perhaps TRBD1 (6 bases). The CDR3 runs to 15 residues. V was clipped by 4 bases and J by 3 bases, with 17 bases between them. Germline CDR1 is SGDLS and CDR2 is YYNGEE. CDR3 in amino acids: CASSRREGGIYEQYF. In DNA form, the CDR3 reads TGTGCCAGCAGCCGACGGGAAGGGGGAATCTACGAGCAGTACTTC.

This clone has just one count. The chain employs TRBV24-1 and TRBJ2-4; TRBD2 aligns across 10 bases. The length of the CDR3 is 19 residues. Germline CDR1 is KGHDR and CDR2 is SFDVKD. The V segment lost 10 bases and the J segment 0 bases; nucleotides outside the gene matches: 17. The CDR3 protein is CATPPEASGSWEAKNIQYF. The CDR3 DNA sequence: TGTGCCACGCCCCCAGAGGCTAGCGGGAGTTGGGAAGCCAAAAACATTCAGTACTTC.

Only one count was recorded for this clone. The rearrangement uses TRBV27 and TRBJ1-2, with D possibly TRBD1 on 5 matching bases. Germline V lookup: CDR1 MNHEY, CDR2 SMNVEV (reference sequence). The V gene lost 2 bases and the J gene lost 2 bases, with 12 bases spanning the gap. The CDR3 extends over 15 amino acids. This CDR3 is CASSLKEAGNYGYTF. CDR3 in DNA: TGTGCCAGCAGTTTAAAAGAGGCAGGGAACTATGGCTACACCTTC.

The chain uses TRBV19 and TRBJ2-3; weak D call: TRBD1 (6 bases). CDR3 length: 13 amino acids. V was pared by 5 bases and J by 2 bases, with 8 bases between. Germline V CDR1 and CDR2: LNHDA, SQIVND (reference sequence). This CDR3 is CASSDRPTDTQYF. The CDR3 DNA is TGTGCCAGTAGTGACAGGCCCACAGATACGCAGTATTTT.

This clone was detected only once. The CDR3 sequence is CASSYALFQETQYF. The CDR3 nucleotides are TGTGCCAGCTCCTACGCCCTATTCCAAGAGACCCAGTACTTC. V gene TRBV9 combines with J gene TRBJ2-5; D uncertain. The ends were cut back, 7 bases at V and 1 base at J, with 14 bases in the middle. The germline V gene has CDR1 SGDLS and CDR2 YYNGEE. This CDR3 is 14 amino acids long.

This clone was recorded only once. This rearrangement joins TRBV3-1 (or the pseudogene TRBV3-2) to TRBJ1-1; tentatively, D is TRBD1 (6 bases). Germline V lookup: CDR1 LGHDT, CDR2 YNNKEL (reference sequence). This CDR3 is built from 14 residues. V was shortened by 8 bases and J by 5 bases, with 18 bases between the two germline ends. For the CDR3, the DNA is TGTGCCAGCGATTTGAGAGGGGGTCGGACTGAAGCTTTCTTT. Its protein product is CASDLRGGRTEAFF.

The V call is TRBV11-2, the J call TRBJ2-1; no definite D call. This CDR3 is 14 amino acids long. V was trimmed by 4 bases and J by 1 base, leaving 8 bases between them. The germline gives CDR1 SGHAT, CDR2 FQNNGV. CDR3 nucleotide sequence: TGTGCCAGCAGCTCGCTCAGATCCTACAATGAGCAGTTCTTC. Translated: CASSSLRSYNEQFF.

The J gene is TRBJ1-4, the V gene TRBV3-1 (or the pseudogene TRBV3-2); 10 bases line up with TRBD1. Looked up from germline, CDR1 is LGHDT and CDR2 is YNNKEL (reference sequence). The CDR3 consists of 15 residues. Losses at the gene ends were 3 bases for V and 9 bases for J; bases not matched to a gene: 7. The CDR3 spells CASSHRGQGGQKLFF. As DNA, the CDR3 is TGTGCCAGCAGCCACCGCGGACAGGGGGGCCAAAAACTGTTTTTT.

The genes are TRBV3-1 (or the pseudogene TRBV3-2) and TRBJ1-5, with D possibly TRBD1 on 6 matching bases. The CDR3 loop spans 13 amino acids. Trimming removed 5 bases from V and 4 bases from J, with 9 bases in between. Germline assignment: CDR1 LGHDT and CDR2 YNNKEL (reference sequence). The CDR3 DNA follows: TGTGCCAGCAGCGGGACACTTAATCAGCCCCAGCATTTT. Amino acids: CASSGTLNQPQHF.

The chain couples TRBV25-1 to TRBJ2-1, with D possibly matching TRBD1 (5 bases). The CDR3 spans 16 residues. Trimming pared 4 bases from V and 1 base from J, leaving 14 bases between. The germline V gene encodes CDR1 MGHDK and CDR2 SYGVNS. In nucleotides, the CDR3 is TGTGCCAGCAGTGTTTGGGGCAAGGGTTCCTACAATGAGCAGTTCTTC. Its protein is CASSVWGKGSYNEQFF. The variable domain in full, completed from reference TRBV25-1 and TRBJ2-1, reads EADIYQTPRYLVIGTGKKITLECSQTMGHDKMYWYQQDPGMELHLIHYSYGVNSTEKGDLSSESTVSRIRTEHFPLTLESARPSHTSQYLCASSVWGKGSYNEQFFGPGTRLTVL.

The CDR3 reads CASSKYQTDEKLFF. The CDR3 region has the DNA TGTGCCAGCAGTAAATACCAGACTGACGAAAAACTGTTTTTT. This chain uses TRBV27 with TRBJ1-4, with D unresolved. CDR1 and CDR2 (germline): MNHEY, SMNVEV (reference sequence). The CDR3 runs 14 residues. Trimming stripped 5 bases from V and 8 bases from J, with 15 bases between. Using reference TRBV27 and TRBJ1-4 for the parts outside the CDR3, the full variable domain is EAQVTQNPRYLITVTGKKLTVTCSQNMNHEYMSWYRQDPGLGLRQIYYSMNVEVTDKGDVPEGYKVSRKEKRNFPLILESPSPNQTSLYFCASSKYQTDEKLFFGSGTQLSVL.

The gene calls are TRBV2 and TRBJ1-2, with D possibly being TRBD1 (6 bases). Germline lookup yields CDR1 SNHLY and CDR2 FYNNEI. The V end was cut by 8 bases, the J end by 3 bases, with 13 bases between. CDR3 length equals 13 residues. The CDR3 protein is CASLTGTHYGYTF. DNA for the CDR3: TGTGCCAGCCTTACCGGGACACACTATGGCTACACCTTC.

The chain couples TRBV10-1 to TRBJ1-2; 7 bases map to TRBD1. In germline, CDR1 is WNHNN, CDR2 SYGVQD (reference sequence). The CDR3 length is 13 residues. Trimming cost V 6 bases and J 2 bases; bases outside gene matches: 3. The CDR3 nucleotides read TGCGCCAGCAGCATGGACAGGAACTATGGCTACACCTTC. Amino acid sequence: CASSMDRNYGYTF.

This clone was picked up a small number of times. The chain employs TRBV5-4 and TRBJ2-1; 8 nucleotides align to TRBD1. The CDR3 is 13 residues long. After removal of 3 bases from V and 5 bases from J, the junction contained 1 base not matched to a gene. Germline V gene sequence: CDR1 SGHNT, CDR2 YYREEE (reference sequence). The CDR3 reads CASSSDRDNEQFF. In DNA, the CDR3 is TGTGCCAGCAGCTCGGACAGGGACAATGAGCAGTTCTTC.

This rearrangement joins TRBV7-9 to TRBJ1-6; D not resolved. Per germline, CDR1 SEHNR and CDR2 FQNEAQ (reference sequence). The CDR3 sequence is 14 residues long. V was shortened by 2 bases and J by 9 bases, with 11 bases between the two germline ends. DNA for the CDR3: TGTGCCAGCAGCTTACGGGGATTAGGTTCACCCCTCCACTTT. Translating it yields CASSLRGLGSPLHF.

The chain combines TRBV6-2 or TRBV6-3 with TRBJ2-6, with a weak D call TRBD1 (6 bases). The CDR3 runs 15 residues. V lost 5 bases to trimming and J lost 2 bases, with 10 bases between them. The germline gives CDR1 MNHEY, CDR2 SVGEGT. The CDR3 sequence is CASSHRDTGANVLTF. The CDR3 nucleotides are TGTGCCAGCAGTCACAGGGATACTGGGGCCAACGTCCTGACTTTC.

The chain has TRBV19 and TRBJ2-7, with TRBD2 as a possible D gene (5 bases). This CDR3 is 14 amino acids long. V gave up 5 bases and J gave up 7 bases, with 18 bases separating them. Germline V gene lookup returns CDR1 LNHDA and CDR2 SQIVND (reference sequence). In nucleotides, the CDR3 is TGTGCCAGTAGTCGAGAGGGCGAAGCTACGGAGCAGTACTTC. This codes for CASSREGEATEQYF.

The chain has TRBV19 and TRBJ2-5; 12 bases agree with TRBD1. The germline CDR1 and CDR2 sequences are LNHDA and SQIVND (reference sequence). V dropped 5 bases and J dropped 4; count of bases not matched to a gene: 5. The CDR3 sequence is 15 residues long. DNA of the CDR3: TGTGCCAGTAGTCCGGGACAGGGGGCCCCAGAGACCCAGTACTTC. Translated, it gives CASSPGQGAPETQYF.

This sequence joins TRBV24-1 and TRBJ2-1, with a tentative D call TRBD1 (6 bases). The CDR3 has 15 residues. The ends were cut back, 4 bases at V and 1 base at J, with 10 bases in the middle. Germline V gene data show CDR1 as KGHDR and CDR2 as SFDVKD. CDR3: CATSEAGASYNEQFF. The CDR3 DNA is TGTGCCACCAGTGAAGCAGGGGCATCCTACAATGAGCAGTTCTTC.

The chain carries TRBV4-1 and TRBJ2-1, with unresolved D. Germline CDR1 is MGHRA and CDR2 is YSYEKL. The CDR3 extends over 14 amino acids. The V end was cut by 3 bases, the J end by 0 bases, with 6 bases between. CDR3 sequence (DNA): TGCGCCAGCAGCCAGCGAAACTCCTACAATGAGCAGTTCTTC. Translated, it gives CASSQRNSYNEQFF.

J is TRBJ2-1 and V is TRBV2; TRBD2 agrees at 8 bases. CDR3 size: 16 residues. Germline CDR1 SNHLY, CDR2 FYNNEI. Losses at the gene ends were 6 bases for V and 3 bases for J; bases not matched to a gene: 10. CDR3 residues: CASRTPGRAFYNEQFF. The CDR3 DNA sequence: TGTGCCAGCAGGACTCCCGGGAGGGCCTTCTACAATGAGCAGTTCTTC.

The chain couples TRBV12-3 or TRBV12-4 to TRBJ2-7; 7 bases align to TRBD1. The CDR3 has 13 amino acids. V dropped 7 bases and J dropped 2; count of bases not matched to a gene: 5. In DNA form, the CDR3 reads TGTGCCAGCAAACCGGGACAGACCTACGAGCAGTACTTC. Its protein is CASKPGQTYEQYF.

The rearrangement links TRBV10-3 to TRBJ1-5; D remains ambiguous. V was cut by 0 bases and J by 2 bases, with 14 bases left in between. The germline V gene encodes CDR1 ENHRY and CDR2 SYGVKD. The CDR3 is made up of 17 amino acids. The CDR3: CAISESTSGIGNQPQHF. The CDR3 DNA sequence: TGTGCCATCAGTGAGTCGACATCAGGCATCGGCAATCAGCCCCAGCATTTT.

The V call is TRBV18, the J call TRBJ1-2; the match to TRBD1 covers 7 bases. The CDR3 is made up of 17 amino acids. The V and J ends lost 3 bases and 3 bases, in that order; junction bases with no gene match: 13. Germline CDR1 KGHSH, CDR2 LQKENI. CDR3 amino acids: CASSPRQGSGWDYGYTF. The CDR3 nucleotides are TGTGCCAGCTCACCGAGACAGGGTTCTGGTTGGGACTATGGCTACACCTTC.

Regarding this clone: This sample also contains other DNA sequences that code for the same CDR3. V and J are TRBV2 and TRBJ1-5; TRBD1 agrees at 7 bases. J lost 5 bases, V lost 5 bases, and 3 bases had no gene match. CDR1 and CDR2 from the germline V gene are SNHLY and FYNNEI. The CDR3 contains 13 residues. CDR3 nucleotides: TGTGCCAGCAGTTCTACAGGGGATCAGCCCCAGCATTTT. Translated: CASSSTGDQPQHF. Supplemented by reference TRBV2 and TRBJ1-5, the full variable domain reads EPEVTQTPSHQVTQMGQEVILRCVPISNHLYFYWYRQILGQKVEFLVSFYNNEISEKSEIFDDQFSVERPDGSNFTLKIRSTKLEDSAMYFCASSSTGDQPQHFGDGTRLSIL.

V and J are TRBV28 and TRBJ1-5, with D hard to call. V lost 3 bases and J 6 bases, leaving 6 bases between the germline ends. The germline CDR1 and CDR2 sequences are MDHEN and SYDVKM. The CDR3 contains 12 residues. The CDR3 DNA follows: TGTGCCAGCAGTTTTCCGGGTCAGCCCCAGCATTTT. As protein: CASSFPGQPQHF.